A single sample is the source of the 6 T cell receptor beta chains below, sequenced in a study of identical twins. TCRdb called the 5' RACE reads again in MiXCR, with one record for every CDR3 protein. The table has 230,000 or so distinct CDR3 sequences, about 8% seen once. These data also featured in a second study, about yellow fever vaccine responses in identical twins.

Material: CD8+ T cells sorted from blood. Receptor source: a woman aged 18-30 years in good health.

This clonotype occurred a few times. V and J are TRBV7-8 and TRBJ2-1; 11 positions match TRBD2. This CDR3 comprises 16 residues. CDR1 is SGHVS, CDR2 FQNEAQ, per germline. Unmatched junction bases numbered 9, after V lost 3 bases and J lost 8 bases. CDR3 bases: TGTGCCAGCAGCTTGGCCAGACTAGCGGGGCGATATGAGCAGTTCTTC. The encoded protein is CASSLARLAGRYEQFF.

The chain uses TRBV9 and TRBJ2-7; the D gene is possibly TRBD1 (5 bases). Looked up from germline, CDR1 is SGDLS and CDR2 is YYNGEE. This CDR3 is built from 15 residues. Between the trimmed V and J ends, which lost 0 bases and 1 base, there was a span of 11 bases. The CDR3 region has the DNA TGTGCCAGCAGCGTAGGAGCGAAGGGGTCCTACGAGCAGTACTTC. Translating gives CASSVGAKGSYEQYF.

This clonotype was seen many times. V usage is TRBV4-3 and J usage is TRBJ2-1; 8 positions agree with TRBD1. Germline V gene sequence: CDR1 LGHNA, CDR2 YSLEER. Germline trimming cut 4 bases from V and 8 bases from J; bases unmatched to any gene: 7. This CDR3 has 14 residues. The chain's CDR3 is CASSLGQGVDEQFF. The CDR3 coding sequence is TGCGCCAGCAGCCTCGGACAGGGCGTCGATGAGCAGTTCTTC.

This clonotype has a count of ten or more. V is TRBV12-3 or TRBV12-4 and J is TRBJ2-3, with D possibly being TRBD2 (5 bases). V was trimmed by 5 bases and J by 0 bases, leaving 18 bases between them. CDR3 length: 17 residues. CDR3 in DNA: TGTGCCAGCAGTCAAGCGGCAGGACCACCTAGCACAGATACGCAGTATTTT. Protein product: CASSQAAGPPSTDTQYF.

This clonotype has a count of ten or more. This chain uses TRBV4-2 with TRBJ2-1; D may be TRBD1 or TRBD2 (6 bases each). Trimming removed 0 bases at V and 9 bases at J, with 9 bases between. Looked up from germline, CDR1 is LGHNA and CDR2 is YNFKEQ. The CDR3 length is 13 residues. The CDR3 here is CASSQEKGGEQFF. CDR3 coding DNA: TGTGCCAGCAGCCAAGAGAAGGGGGGTGAGCAGTTCTTC.

This chain uses TRBV3-1 with TRBJ2-1; D gene ambiguous. Germline assignment: CDR1 LGHDT and CDR2 YNNKEL (reference sequence). V lost 4 bases, J lost 3 bases, and 7 bases lay in between. This CDR3 spans 13 amino acids. The DNA for the CDR3 is TGTGCCAGCAGCCCCCTCGTCTACAATGAGCAGTTCTTC. Its translation is CASSPLVYNEQFF.